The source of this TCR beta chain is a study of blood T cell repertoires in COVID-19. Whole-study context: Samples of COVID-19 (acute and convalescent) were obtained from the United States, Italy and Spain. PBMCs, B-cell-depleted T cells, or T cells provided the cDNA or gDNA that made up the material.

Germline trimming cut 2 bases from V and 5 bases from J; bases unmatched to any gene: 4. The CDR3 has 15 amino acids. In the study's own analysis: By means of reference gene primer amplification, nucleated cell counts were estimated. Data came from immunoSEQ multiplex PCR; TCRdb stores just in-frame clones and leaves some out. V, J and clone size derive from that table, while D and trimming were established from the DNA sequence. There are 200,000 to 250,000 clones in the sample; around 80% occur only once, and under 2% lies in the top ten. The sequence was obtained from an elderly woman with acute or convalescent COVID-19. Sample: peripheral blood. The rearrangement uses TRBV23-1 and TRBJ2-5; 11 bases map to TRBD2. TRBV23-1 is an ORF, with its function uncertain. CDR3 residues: CASSQRLAGIETQYF. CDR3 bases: TGCGCCAGCAGTCAAAGACTAGCGGGAATTGAGACCCAGTACTTC.